The 15 T cell receptor beta chains reported below all come from one sample, sequenced in a study of cytomegalovirus exposure and HLA in healthy donors. Both 60 Vbeta primers and 13 Jbeta primers went into the PCR. Method: immunoSEQ multiplex PCR; TCRdb's copy keeps in-frame clones and lacks some. The sample includes about 140,000 clones, 60% to 75% of them seen just once. Material for sequencing was PBMCs. Receptors originate from a human donor in good health.

The chain employs TRBV13 and TRBJ1-2; D may be TRBD1 (5 bases). V was shortened by 2 bases and J by 7 bases, with 14 bases between the two germline ends. Germline CDR1 reads PRHDT; CDR2 reads FYEKMQ (reference sequence). This CDR3 comprises 14 residues. Here the CDR3 DNA reads TGTGCCAGCAGCTTATGGTCAGGGTTCAGTGGCTACACCTTC. Its translation: CASSLWSGFSGYTF. Filled out from reference TRBV13 and TRBJ1-2, the complete variable domain reads AAGVIQSPRHLIKEKRETATLKCYPIPRHDTVYWYQQGPGQDPQFLISFYEKMQSDKGSIPDRFSAQQFSDYHSELNMSSLELGDSALYFCASSLWSGFSGYTFGSGTRLTVV.

The table lists this clone with a few counts. Other nucleotide sequences from this sample produce the same CDR3. This sequence joins TRBV27 and TRBJ2-2; D perhaps matches TRBD2 (6 bases). V was trimmed by 3 bases and J by 8 bases, leaving 7 bases between them. CDR3 length: 12 amino acids. Looked up from germline, CDR1 is MNHEY and CDR2 is SMNVEV (reference sequence). For the CDR3, the DNA is TGTGCCAGCAGTTTGGGAGGTGGGGAGCTGTTTTTT. The encoded protein is CASSLGGGELFF.

The chain links TRBV2 to TRBJ2-2, with a tentative D call TRBD2 (7 bases). Germline assignment: CDR1 SNHLY and CDR2 FYNNEI. The CDR3 is 14 amino acids. The V end was cut by 6 bases, the J end by 4 bases, with 12 bases between. The CDR3: CASSGGRATGELFF. DNA for the CDR3: TGTGCCAGCAGCGGGGGGCGCGCCACCGGGGAGCTGTTTTTT.

V gene TRBV11-3 combines with J gene TRBJ2-4, with TRBD2 as a possible D gene (6 bases). The germline CDR1 and CDR2 sequences are SGHNT and YENEEA. CDR3 length equals 16 residues. V lost 2 bases to trimming and J lost 7 bases, with 18 bases between them. The chain's CDR3 is CASSLTGLGGENIQYF. The CDR3 region has the DNA TGTGCCAGCAGCTTAACGGGGCTTGGCGGGGAGAACATTCAGTACTTC.

The V and J genes are TRBV7-9 and TRBJ2-2, with D perhaps TRBD2 (6 bases). The CDR3 sequence is 14 residues long. CDR1 SEHNR and CDR2 FQNEAQ come from the germline V gene (reference sequence). With 5 bases removed from V and 3 bases from J, the gap between germline ends came to 10 bases. The CDR3 region is CASSPGLYTGELFF. CDR3 bases: TGTGCCAGCAGCCCGGGACTCTACACCGGGGAGCTGTTTTTT.

The V call is TRBV11-1, the J call TRBJ2-7; a possible D gene is TRBD1 (6 bases). Germline V lookup: CDR1 SGHAT, CDR2 FQDESV (reference sequence). The CDR3 consists of 16 residues. V was cut by 5 bases and J by 4 bases, with 21 bases left in between. CDR3 DNA: TGTGCCAGCAGCCGAGTCCTCACAGGGATTCGATACGAGCAGTACTTC. Its protein product is CASSRVLTGIRYEQYF.

This chain uses TRBV11-3 with TRBJ2-1, with TRBD1 matching 7 bases. This CDR3 contains 14 residues. Germline loops: CDR1 SGHNT, CDR2 YENEEA. The V and J ends lost 5 bases and 5 bases, in that order; junction bases with no gene match: 6. CDR3 sequence reads: CASSLRTGDNEQFF. CDR3 sequence (DNA): TGTGCCAGCAGCCTCAGGACAGGAGACAATGAGCAGTTCTTC.

The chain carries TRBV11-3 and TRBJ2-5; TRBD2 agrees at 7 bases. Trimming cost V 5 bases and J 2 bases; bases outside gene matches: 5. Germline values: CDR1 SGHNT, CDR2 YENEEA. The CDR3 has 14 amino acids. CDR3 loop: CASSPASGQETQYF. CDR3 coding DNA: TGTGCCAGCAGCCCGGCTAGCGGACAAGAGACCCAGTACTTC.

The chain uses TRBV7-8 and TRBJ2-4; TRBD1 matches at 8 bases. The junction had 18 bases not matched to a gene; V was cut back by 5 bases and J by 9 bases. Germline values: CDR1 SGHVS, CDR2 FQNEAQ. The CDR3 runs to 17 residues. The CDR3 DNA reads TGTGCCAGCAGCCCAGCAGGGAGGACAGGGATCGGGGGCATTCAGTACTTC. It codes for CASSPAGRTGIGGIQYF.

The V gene is TRBV2, the J gene TRBJ2-7; 9 bases fit TRBD1. Germline loops: CDR1 SNHLY, CDR2 FYNNEI. The CDR3 extends over 13 amino acids. The trim removed 7 bases at V and 3 bases at J, leaving 4 bases unmatched. The CDR3 here is CASTPGQGYEQYF. CDR3 in DNA: TGTGCCAGCACCCCGGGACAGGGCTACGAGCAGTACTTC.

The chain has TRBV5-1 and TRBJ2-2; tentative D call: TRBD1 (6 bases). The CDR3 is made up of 14 amino acids. The V end lost 7 bases, the J end lost 1 base, and 11 bases lay between the germline ends. Germline CDR1 reads SGHRS; CDR2 reads YFSETQ. The CDR3 spells CASGTTGNTGELFF. CDR3 bases: TGCGCCAGCGGTACGACAGGGAACACCGGGGAGCTGTTTTTT.

This clone was recorded once. J is TRBJ2-1 and V is TRBV9, with D possibly TRBD2 on 6 matching bases. This CDR3 is built from 15 residues. V lost 3 bases, J lost 5 bases, and 15 bases lay in between. Germline lookup yields CDR1 SGDLS and CDR2 YYNGEE. The CDR3 coding sequence is TGTGCCAGCAGCGAGGAGGGAGGCAGGGACAATGAGCAGTTCTTC. Its protein is CASSEEGGRDNEQFF.

This chain uses TRBV9 with TRBJ2-2; TRBD1 might be the D (6 bases). The CDR3 totals 15 residues. Per the germline V gene, CDR1 is SGDLS and CDR2 is YYNGEE. Trimming left V 4 bases short and J 2 bases short, with 12 bases between. The CDR3 spells CASSFRQVNTGELFF. In nucleotides, the CDR3 is TGTGCCAGCAGCTTTAGACAGGTCAACACCGGGGAGCTGTTTTTT. Filled out from reference TRBV9 and TRBJ2-2, the complete variable domain reads DSGVTQTPKHLITATGQRVTLRCSPRSGDLSVYWYQQSLDQGLQFLIQYYNGEERAKGNILERFSAQQFPDLHSELNLSSLELGDSALYFCASSFRQVNTGELFFGEGSRLTVL.

This clone was seen more than once but under ten times. The chain is built from TRBV2 and TRBJ2-7; D unclear. With 4 bases removed from V and 3 bases from J, the gap between germline ends came to 10 bases. The germline V gene has CDR1 SNHLY and CDR2 FYNNEI. This CDR3 has 13 amino acids. The CDR3 bases are TGTGCCAGCAGTGGGGCAGCCTACTACGAGCAGTACTTC. Protein: CASSGAAYYEQYF.

This clone turned up a few times. The J gene is TRBJ2-7, the V gene TRBV25-1; 8 bases match TRBD1. Trimming took 6 bases from V and 4 from J; bases not matched to a gene: 11. This CDR3 has 15 amino acids. CDR1 and CDR2 from the germline V gene are MGHDK and SYGVNS. CDR3 sequence (DNA): TGTGCCAGCAGCCTAGGACAGGGCCGAGCGTACGAGCAGTACTTC. Translated: CASSLGQGRAYEQYF.